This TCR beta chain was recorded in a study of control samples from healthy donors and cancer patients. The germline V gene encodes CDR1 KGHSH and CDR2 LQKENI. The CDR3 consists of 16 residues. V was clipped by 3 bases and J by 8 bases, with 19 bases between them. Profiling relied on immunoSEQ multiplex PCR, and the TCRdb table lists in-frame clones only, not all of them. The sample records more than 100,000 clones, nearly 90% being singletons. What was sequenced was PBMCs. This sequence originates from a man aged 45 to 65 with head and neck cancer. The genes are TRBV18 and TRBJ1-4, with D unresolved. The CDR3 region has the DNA TGTGCCAGCTCACCCCAATCTCGACGGCCTCGGGAAAAACTGTTTTTT. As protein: CASSPQSRRPREKLFF.